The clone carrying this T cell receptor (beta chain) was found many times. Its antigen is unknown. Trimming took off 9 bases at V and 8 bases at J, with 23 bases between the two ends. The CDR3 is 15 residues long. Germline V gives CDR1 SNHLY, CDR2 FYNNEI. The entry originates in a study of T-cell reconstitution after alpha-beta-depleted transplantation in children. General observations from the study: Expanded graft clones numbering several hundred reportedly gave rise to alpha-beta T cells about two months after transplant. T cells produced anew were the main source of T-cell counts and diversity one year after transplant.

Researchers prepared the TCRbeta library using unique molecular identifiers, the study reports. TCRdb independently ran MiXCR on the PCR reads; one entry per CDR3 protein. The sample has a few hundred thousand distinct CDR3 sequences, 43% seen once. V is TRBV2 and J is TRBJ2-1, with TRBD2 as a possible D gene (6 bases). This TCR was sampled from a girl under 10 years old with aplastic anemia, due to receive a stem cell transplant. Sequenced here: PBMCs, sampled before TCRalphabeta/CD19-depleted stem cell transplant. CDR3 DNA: TGTGCCAGTCGAGAGACCGGGACTCGCGCCCATGAGCAGTTCTTC. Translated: CASRETGTRAHEQFF.